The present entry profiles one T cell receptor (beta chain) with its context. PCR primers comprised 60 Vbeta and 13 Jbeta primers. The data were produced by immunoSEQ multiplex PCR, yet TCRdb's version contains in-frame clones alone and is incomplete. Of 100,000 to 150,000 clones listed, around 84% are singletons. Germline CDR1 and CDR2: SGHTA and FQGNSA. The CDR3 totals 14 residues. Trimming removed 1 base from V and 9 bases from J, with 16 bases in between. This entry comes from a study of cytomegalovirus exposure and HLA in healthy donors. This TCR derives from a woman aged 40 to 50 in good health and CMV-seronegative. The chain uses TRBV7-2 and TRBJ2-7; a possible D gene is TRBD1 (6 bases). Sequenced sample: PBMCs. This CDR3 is CASSLDRASSGQYF. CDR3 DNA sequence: TGTGCCAGCAGCTTAGACAGGGCCTCGTCGGGGCAGTACTTC.